Listed here is a single T cell receptor (beta chain). What this receptor recognizes is not known. No much larger clonotype is one base removed from it; base qualities were not supplied. This entry is derived from a study of blood T cell repertoires in COVID-19 (dated by TCRdb to 2019 to 2021). In terms of the full investigation: Samples from collaborators originated in the United States, Italy and Spain and spanned both the acute and convalescent phases of COVID-19. The prospective study material was composed of cDNA or gDNA derived from T cells, B-cell-depleted T cells, or PBMCs. Subjects who had been exposed to COVID-19, were actively infected with it, or had recovered from it provided the deeply sampled blood TCRbeta repertoires that made up the dataset. The repertoires were released in a freely available public database intended as a resource for research on the immune response to SARS-CoV-2. Samples were obtained from the ongoing ImmuneRACE study (first 160 participants) and from 1,254 subjects provided by 6 global collaborators. Nearly every sample came with metadata listing a de-identified subject ID, COVID-19 status, age in years and sex. HLA class I and class II types, where available, came from metadata supplied by the sample provider rather than from assay-based typing. The paper as a whole reports these results and caveats: Clinical and demographic metadata were provided uncurated, with the amount varying by source and participant.

Participants in the prospective study were enrolled through a virtual design, were aged roughly 18 to 90 years, and lived in 20 to 30 United States geographic areas. Cohort assignment in the prospective study relied on participant-reported clinical history from a screening survey and a study questionnaire. In the prospective study, mobile phlebotomists collected whole blood, serum and a nasopharyngeal or oropharyngeal swab from each participant. Prospective study participants could optionally give additional blood draws and questionnaires over an approximately 2-month period. Blood samples from the prospective study were shipped frozen or at room temperature prior to DNA extraction. TCRbeta CDR3 regions were amplified from genomic DNA by means of the immunoSEQ Assay, a bias-controlled multiplex PCR. In the original analysis: The number of nucleated cells in each sample was estimated from the amplification of reference gene primers within the assay. Sequence reads were collapsed and filtered to measure the absolute abundance of every unique TCRbeta CDR3 rearrangement. Productive Simpson clonality was computed per sample as the square root of Simpson's diversity index over productive rearrangements. TCRdb mirrors the immuneACCESS table, restricted to in-frame sequences. Some clones are absent from its copies; in checked studies, under half trace to an unresolved V gene, and the reason for the others is unknown. The V and J calls and the clone size are those of that table, but D and trimming were determined from the DNA. This sample lists a few hundred thousand clones; 70% to 90% were detected once. The ten most abundant clones make up approximately 4.6% of the sample.

The specimen was PBMCs or T cells enriched from blood (not recorded which). The origin of this receptor is a woman aged 40-49 years with acute COVID-19.

The CDR3 is CASSPNSQSGRNSYNEQFF. The DNA reads TGTGCCAGCTCACCCAACTCCCAAAGCGGGAGGAACTCCTACAATGAGCAGTTCTTC. The V gene is TRBV18 and the J gene is TRBJ2-1; 9 bases in the junction line up with TRBD2. In the germline V gene, CDR1 corresponds to KGHSH and CDR2 to LQKENI. Clipping removes 3 bases from V and 0 bases from J, with 12 as the unmatched junction base count. Including cysteine and phenylalanine, the CDR3 has 19 amino acids. Only the CDR3 part of the read is kept: 57 bases, read in frame from the first base.